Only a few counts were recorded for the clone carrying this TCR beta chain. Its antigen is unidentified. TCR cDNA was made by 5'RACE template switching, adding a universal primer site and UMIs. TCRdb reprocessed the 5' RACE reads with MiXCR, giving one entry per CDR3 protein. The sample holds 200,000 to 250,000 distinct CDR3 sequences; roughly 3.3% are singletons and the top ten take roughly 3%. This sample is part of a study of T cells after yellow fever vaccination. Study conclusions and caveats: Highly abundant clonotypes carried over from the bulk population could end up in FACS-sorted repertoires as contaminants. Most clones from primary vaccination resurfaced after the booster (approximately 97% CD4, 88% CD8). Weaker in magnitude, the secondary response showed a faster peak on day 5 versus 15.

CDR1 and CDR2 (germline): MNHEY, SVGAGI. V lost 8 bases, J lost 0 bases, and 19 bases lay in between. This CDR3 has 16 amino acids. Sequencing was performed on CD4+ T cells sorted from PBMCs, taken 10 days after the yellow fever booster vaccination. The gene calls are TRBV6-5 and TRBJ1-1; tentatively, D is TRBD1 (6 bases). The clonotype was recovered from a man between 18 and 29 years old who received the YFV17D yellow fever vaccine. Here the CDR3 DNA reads TGTGCCAGCGCTTCCCTCCTCGACAGGCTGAACACTGAAGCTTTCTTT. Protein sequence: CASASLLDRLNTEAFF.